The clone carrying this TCR beta chain has only a few counts. The antigen remains unidentified. The entry originates in a study of response to subunit inactivated influenza vaccine. The germline V gene encodes CDR1 SGHRS and CDR2 YFSETQ. The CDR3 is made up of 15 amino acids. Trimming cost V 3 bases and J 1 base; bases outside gene matches: 5. A single record per CDR3 protein comes from TCRdb applying MiXCR to the RT-PCR reads. The sample comprises roughly 700,000 distinct CDR3 sequences, about 15% of which are singletons, and 11% rests with the top ten. Whole-study results and caveats: Each seasonal influenza vaccination recruits few new T cells, the authors suggested.

The chain has TRBV5-1 and TRBJ2-5; TRBD1 matches 8 bases. The sequence derives from a man aged 50 to 59 who received an inactivated influenza vaccine. Sequencing was performed on PBMCs from blood, taken 11 to 12 days after vaccination. CDR3 loop: CASSSYRGSQETQYF. The CDR3 DNA follows: TGCGCCAGCAGCTCCTACAGGGGGAGCCAAGAGACCCAGTACTTC.